The TCR beta chain under discussion was sequenced for a study of PD-L1 blockade in urothelial cancer. Study summary: Analyses were performed on blood at 3 weeks after treatment start (the second dose) and at 6 weeks. Researchers found blood samples held a median of roughly 140,000 T cells.

There are 13 residues in the CDR3. V was shortened by 4 bases and J by 1 base, with 8 bases between the two germline ends. The germline CDR1 and CDR2 sequences are SGHRS and YFSETQ. The data were produced by immunoSEQ multiplex PCR, yet TCRdb's version contains in-frame clones alone and is incomplete. Found here are 53,000 or so clones, about 88% of them singletons; the top ten hold about 2.6%. Time point denoted: peripheral blood 6 weeks after treatment start. This receptor was obtained from a man between 60 and 75 years old with urothelial cancer. The material sequenced was PBMCs, taken around atezolizumab (anti-PD-L1) treatment. The genes are TRBV5-1 and TRBJ1-2; no clear D. In DNA, the CDR3 is TGCGCCAGCAGCCCGACAAATAACTATGGCTACACCTTC. Protein: CASSPTNNYGYTF.